What follows describes a single TCR beta chain. This clonotype was observed at least ten times. This receptor's antigen is unknown. Within one base of it there is no much larger clone, and no base qualities were kept. These data come from a study of T-cell memory formation after mild COVID-19 (dated by TCRdb to the early 2020s). Study-level background: TCR sequence clusters from the two donors were found to be largely donor specific. In a couple of donors, T-cell clones that expanded and contracted after mild COVID-19 were tracked by sequencing TCRalpha and TCRbeta repertoires over time. The cohort was made up of two young adult volunteers, one female and one male, who were previously healthy. What the authors observed across the whole study: The study included only a couple of mild cases, and larger cohorts that include severe cases with pre-infection samples were judged to be necessary. Some responding clones were detected in pre-infection memory, suggesting pre-existing cross-reactive memory T cells joined the SARS-CoV-2 response. Whether the second-wave clones peaking on day 37 were SARS-CoV-2 specific was not confirmed. From day 15 to 85, contracting clones showed balanced CD4/CD8 phenotypes, whereas a second wave of clones that expanded from day 15 to 37 leaned towards CD4+. Contracting CD4+ clones were located mainly in the CM and EM memory subsets, whereas CD8+ clones were found to be enriched in EMRA.

Ficoll-Paque density gradient centrifugation was used to isolate PBMCs. Sequencing took place on an Illumina NovaSeq 6000. TCRalpha and TCRbeta cDNA libraries were built by 5'RACE with constant-segment primers, adding sample barcodes and unique molecular identifiers. Trizol reagent was used to extract RNA from every sample. Amplification of the libraries took two PCR steps, and the second step added a second sample barcode plus Illumina TruSeq adapters. Sequencing of the libraries was done on an Illumina NovaSeq, producing 2 x 150 bp paired-end reads. Per the source publication's procedure: Reads were demultiplexed and collapsed into UMI-guided consensus sequences with migec v1.2.7. Using mixcr v2.1.11, UMI consensuses were aligned to TRA and TRB V and J templates and then assembled into clonotypes. Clonotypes were classified as expanded or contracted when called significant by both edgeR and NoisET, with noise models trained on biological replicates. For edgeR calls, a false discovery rate-adjusted p below 0.01 and a log2 fold-change threshold of 1 were applied. As an exploratory analysis of dynamics, max-normalized trajectories of the 1000 most abundant clonotypes were examined with PCA combined with hierarchical clustering. Each responding clone was given a CD4 or CD8 phenotype based on the CD4+ and CD8+ repertoires, which had been sequenced separately. TCRdb's own reprocessing of the public reads used fastp at Q25 and MiXCR and kept productive beta chains. Duplicate CDR3 protein sequences are folded into a single record with the most common DNA and genes. The V and J calls come from TCRdb's annotation, not from the publication. This sample holds about 560,000 distinct CDR3 sequences; more than 15% were observed only once. Of the sample, 12% is held by the ten largest clones.

Trimmed from V: 4 bases; trimmed from J: 4 bases; junction bases lacking a gene match: 4. The CDR3 sequence holds 14 residues, the cysteine and phenylalanine included. Solely the CDR3 DNA is kept, with 42 bases framed from the first base. Looking up the germline V gene (reference sequence) yields CDR1 SEHNR and CDR2 FQNEAQ. The chain uses TRBV7-9 and TRBJ1-1, with 9 bases matching TRBD1. Specimen: PBMCs or a T cell subset sorted from them (not recorded which). This receptor was taken from an adult woman who had mild COVID-19 (a few samples of this study predate the infection). The sample titles of this study are shuffled in the database, so cell type and time point are left out; the donor was told from shared clones. The encoded CDR3 is CASSSGTGTTEAFF. The nucleotides read TGTGCCAGCAGCTCCGGGACAGGGACCACTGAAGCTTTCTTT.